The rows below give T cell receptor beta chains drawn from one sample of a study of blood T cells in healthy people across ages. TCRdb itself ran the 5' RACE reads through MiXCR, one entry per CDR3 protein. Of roughly 500,000 distinct CDR3 sequences detected, roughly a quarter appear once; the ten largest clones hold around a sixth. Sequences were obtained from blood. Receptors originate from a woman aged 70-85 years in good health. CDR3s include the opening cysteine and the closing phenylalanine or tryptophan.

TRBV6-2/TRBV6-3,TRBJ2-7,CASNSRPSLRYF
TRBV15,TRBJ1-4,CATSRAGGFRVTATNEKLFF
TRBV7-3,TRBJ2-3,CASSSGQLSTDTQYF
TRBV12-3/TRBV12-4,TRBJ1-2,CASTFWGGDSAF
TRBV20-1,TRBJ1-4,CSAVGQGHEKLFF
TRBV7-2,TRBJ2-1,CASSSASGEYNEQFF
TRBV12-3/TRBV12-4,TRBJ1-3,CASSMRRGITGNTIYF
TRBV20-1,TRBJ2-5,CSGGSQETQYF
TRBV6-1,TRBJ2-5,CASWDRRDWETQYF
TRBV11-2,TRBJ2-2,CASGAGHTTRELFF
TRBV3-1,TRBJ2-3,CASSQDLAGADTQYF
TRBV6-2/TRBV6-3,TRBJ1-1,CASNHPDGRNTEAFF
TRBV6-1,TRBJ1-1,CASNATGRGSGRGTEAFF
TRBV6-5,TRBJ1-1,CASMKQGNTEAFF
TRBV6-6,TRBJ2-7,CASSYLAGYEQYF
TRBV11-3,TRBJ2-4,CASSPRTGGGNIQYF
TRBV12-3/TRBV12-4,TRBJ2-7,CASSPEEAYEQYF
TRBV7-8,TRBJ2-1,CASSQQIYNEQFF
TRBV6-6,TRBJ2-7,CASQRASVGAQYF
TRBV19,TRBJ2-4,CASSVEGVSKNIQYF
TRBV5-4,TRBJ2-5,CASSSPHRQEETQYF
TRBV20-1,TRBJ1-1,CSARTVNTEAFF
TRBV7-3,TRBJ1-5,CASSLKGAVQPQHF
TRBV9,TRBJ2-4,CASSVGGDRNIQYF
TRBV7-2,.,CASSLDSTNEQFF
TRBV5-1,TRBJ2-1,CASSLESGGQNEQFF
TRBV7-8,TRBJ1-6,CASSLTVDNSPLHF
TRBV7-2,TRBJ2-5,CASSLLGVLSETQYF
TRBV3-1,TRBJ1-4,CASSQDDVGGGEKLFF
TRBV5-5,TRBJ1-3,CASSLNFRGNSGDTVYF
TRBV5-1,TRBJ2-5,CASSLWGTGVETQYF
TRBV7-6,TRBJ1-4,CASSLGRAGGEKLFF
TRBV3-1,TRBJ2-1,CASGRLINEQFF
TRBV2,TRBJ1-4,CASSAQTLATNEKLFF
TRBV11-2,TRBJ1-5,CASSLTETKQPQHF
TRBV12-3/TRBV12-4,TRBJ2-3,CASRPLRGGTDTQYF
TRBV7-2,TRBJ2-1,CASSLELGLAGDNEQFF
TRBV4-3,.,CASSQSGQTYNEQFF
TRBV6-1,TRBJ1-1,CASSAFRDMNTEAFF
TRBV20-1,TRBJ2-3,CSASEGMDTQYF
TRBV4-3,TRBJ1-4,CASSLWTGTNEKLFF
TRBV5-5,TRBJ1-4,CASSRTGTGDEKLFF
TRBV27,.,CASSRFGLAGGFYEQFF
TRBV27,TRBJ1-6,CASSFPHSPLHF
TRBV20-1,TRBJ1-6,CSARGQPNSPLHF
TRBV7-2,TRBJ2-7,CASSLMPFGEQYF
TRBV20-1,TRBJ1-2,CSALNLPQGGYTF
TRBV4-1,TRBJ1-1,CASSQGQGTKGTEAFF
TRBV3-1,TRBJ1-2,CASSLGQGESYGYTF
TRBV2,TRBJ1-2,CASRDSGASSGYTF